This is a list of T cell receptor beta chains from one sample in a study of neoadjuvant anti-PD-1 for oral cavity cancer. The repertoire was sequenced with immunoSEQ multiplex PCR; TCRdb's copy has only in-frame clones and lacks some. This sample has tens of thousands of clones, with 35% to 45% found just once. The source was tumor tissue, collected after nivolumab (anti-PD-1) treatment. All receptors come from a person aged 40 to 85 with oral cavity squamous cell carcinoma. CDR3s include the opening cysteine and the closing phenylalanine or tryptophan. A D gene is named only where the DNA matches it firmly. The size entry is marked missing in some rows and otherwise reads once, few, many or a size class.

D,V,size,J,DNA,CDR3
-,TRBV2,-,TRBJ2-3,TGTGCCAGCAGTTACAGCACAGATACGCAGTATTTT,CASSYSTDTQYF
-,TRBV6-5,-,TRBJ1-1,TGTGCCAGCACTGGTCTCGGAGGCACTGAAGCTTTCTTT,CASTGLGGTEAFF
-,TRBV7-8,-,TRBJ2-6,TGTGCCAGCAGCTCGTACTCTGGGGCCAACGTCCTGACTTTC,CASSSYSGANVLTF
TRBD1,TRBV29-1,few,TRBJ1-2,TGCAGCGTTGGGACAGGAGCTAACTATGGCTACACCTTC,CSVGTGANYGYTF
-,TRBV6-5,many,TRBJ1-5,TGTGCCAGCCGGAGGGGGTTTGGGGATCAGCCCCAGCATTTT,CASRRGFGDQPQHF
-,TRBV5-1,few,TRBJ2-5,TGCGCCAGCAGCAAGACTAGACAAGAGACCCAGTACTTC,CASSKTRQETQYF
-,TRBV5-1,-,TRBJ1-6,TGCGCCAGCAGCTCGCGGGGGCAGAGTTCACCCCTCCACTTT,CASSSRGQSSPLHF
-,TRBV27,-,TRBJ1-3,TGTGCCAGCAGATCCAGGGCCTCTGGAAACACCATATATTTT,CASRSRASGNTIYF
TRBD1,TRBV27,-,TRBJ1-4,TGTGCCAGCGGTGACAGGGAGGAAAAACTGTTTTTT,CASGDREEKLFF
TRBD2,TRBV11-2,medium-sized,TRBJ2-1,TGTGCCAGCAGCCGGCGGGGGGGCGAGCAGTTCTTC,CASSRRGGEQFF
-,TRBV5-1,few,TRBJ2-7,TGCGCCAGCAGCTGGGGATACGAGCAGTACTTC,CASSWGYEQYF
-,TRBV9,few,TRBJ1-6,TGTGCCAGCAGCGTTCAGGTAACCTATAATTCACCCCTCCACTTT,CASSVQVTYNSPLHF
-,TRBV9,few,TRBJ2-7,TGTGCCAGCAGCGTAACCCCGCTAGGGTCGCACGAGCAGTACTTC,CASSVTPLGSHEQYF
-,TRBV10-3,-,TRBJ2-7,TGTGCCATCAGTGGCTCAGGGGCTCCAAACCGCTACGAGCAGTACTTC,CAISGSGAPNRYEQYF
-,TRBV15,-,TRBJ2-1,TGTGCCACCAGCAGAGTAGGTCGGGGCCGCTCCTACAATGAGCAGTTCTTC,CATSRVGRGRSYNEQFF
-,TRBV7-6,-,TRBJ2-6,TGTGCCAGCAGCGAGAGCGGCTCTGGGGCCAACGTCCTGACTTTC,CASSESGSGANVLTF
-,TRBV11-2,many,TRBJ1-5,TGTGCCAGCAGCTTAGGGGGGTATGCAAGCAATCAGCCCCAGCATTTT,CASSLGGYASNQPQHF
-,TRBV2,-,TRBJ2-7,TGTGCCAGCAGTTCCGGACTCCTAAGCTCCTACGAGCAGTACTTC,CASSSGLLSSYEQYF
-,TRBV19,few,TRBJ2-3,TGTGCCAGTAGTATAGGGCTGAGCACAGATACGCAGTATTTT,CASSIGLSTDTQYF
-,TRBV5-1,-,TRBJ2-5,TGCGCCAGCAACAAAAAAGATCCCGGGACCCAGTACTTC,CASNKKDPGTQYF
-,TRBV9,few,TRBJ1-1,TGTGCCAGCAGCGTAGCTTCGGGGAGCACTGAAGCTTTCTTT,CASSVASGSTEAFF
TRBD2,TRBV27,-,TRBJ2-1,TGTGCCAGCAGTAACCCGGGACTAGCGGGAGGGTTTGAGCAGTTCTTC,CASSNPGLAGGFEQFF
TRBD2,TRBV5-1,few,TRBJ2-7,TGCGCCAGCAGCTTGGAGGGAGGGACGGTCTACGAGCAGTACTTC,CASSLEGGTVYEQYF
-,TRBV28,-,TRBJ1-5,TGTGCCAGCAGTTTATTTCGTTGGCGTAATAGCAATCAGCCCCAGCATTTT,CASSLFRWRNSNQPQHF